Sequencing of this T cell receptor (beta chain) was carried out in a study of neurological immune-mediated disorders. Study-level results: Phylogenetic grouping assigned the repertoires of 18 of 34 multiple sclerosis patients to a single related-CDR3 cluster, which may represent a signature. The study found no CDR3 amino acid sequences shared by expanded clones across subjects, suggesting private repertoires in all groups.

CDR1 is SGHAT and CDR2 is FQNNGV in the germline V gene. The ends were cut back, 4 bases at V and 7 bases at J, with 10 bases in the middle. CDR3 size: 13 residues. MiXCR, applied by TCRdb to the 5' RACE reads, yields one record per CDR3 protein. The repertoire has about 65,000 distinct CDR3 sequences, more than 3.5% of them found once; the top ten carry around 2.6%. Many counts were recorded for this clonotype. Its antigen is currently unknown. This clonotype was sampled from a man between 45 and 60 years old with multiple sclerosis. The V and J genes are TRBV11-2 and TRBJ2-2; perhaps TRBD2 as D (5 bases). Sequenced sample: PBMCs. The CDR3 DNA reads TGTGCCAGCAGCTGGGAGTCGCACGGGGAGCTGTTTTTT. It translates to CASSWESHGELFF.